This T cell receptor (beta chain) was retrieved from a study of blood T cell repertoires in COVID-19. About the research overall: Acute and convalescent COVID-19 specimens originated in the United States, Italy and Spain. T cells, B-cell-depleted T cells, or PBMCs supplied cDNA or gDNA.

Germline V lookup: CDR1 SGDLS, CDR2 YYNGEE. The V end lost 4 bases, the J end lost 2 bases, and 14 bases lay between the germline ends. The CDR3 covers 15 residues. In the authors' methods: Nucleated cell number was recorded as an estimate derived from reference gene primer amplification. The protocol was immunoSEQ multiplex PCR, while the TCRdb copy is restricted to in-frame clones and leaves out a portion. V, J and clone size were drawn from that table, and D and trimming were deduced from the DNA. This sample has approximately 74,000 clones, with roughly 88% found just once. J is TRBJ2-3 and V is TRBV9; D is possibly TRBD1 (5 bases). The sample was peripheral blood. The clonotype comes from a man aged 65 to 79 with acute or convalescent COVID-19. The CDR3: CASSPRAGNTDTQYF. In DNA form, the CDR3 reads TGTGCCAGCAGCCCTAGGGCAGGGAACACAGATACGCAGTATTTT.